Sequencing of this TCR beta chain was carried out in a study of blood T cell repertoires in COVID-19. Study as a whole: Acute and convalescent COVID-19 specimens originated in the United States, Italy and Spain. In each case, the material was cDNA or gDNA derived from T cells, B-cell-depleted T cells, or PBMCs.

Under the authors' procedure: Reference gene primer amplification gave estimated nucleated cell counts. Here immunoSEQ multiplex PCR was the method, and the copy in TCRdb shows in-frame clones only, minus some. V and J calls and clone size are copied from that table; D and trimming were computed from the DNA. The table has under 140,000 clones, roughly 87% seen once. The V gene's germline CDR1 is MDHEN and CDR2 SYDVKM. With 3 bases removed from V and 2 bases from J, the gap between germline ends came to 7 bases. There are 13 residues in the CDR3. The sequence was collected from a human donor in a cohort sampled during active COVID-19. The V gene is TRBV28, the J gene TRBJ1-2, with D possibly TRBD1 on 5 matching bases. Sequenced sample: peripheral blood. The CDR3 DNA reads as TGTGCCAGCAGTTTGGGGCAAAACTATGGCTACACCTTC. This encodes CASSLGQNYGYTF.